Given below is one T cell receptor beta chain in context. What it binds is not known. These data are taken from a study of blood T cells in healthy people across ages. The study, taken as a whole, reports: Calculation of diversity from one million T cells yielded estimates considered to be underestimates. Comparison with aged donors showed that long-lived donors had more naive CD4+ cells and higher diversity. Samples with more naive T cells showed higher observed beta diversity.

The length of the CDR3 is 17 residues. CDR1 and CDR2 (germline): LGHNA, YNFKEQ. V lost 0 bases to trimming and J lost 0 bases; unmatched junction nucleotides: 5. With a J-beta primer mix and a sample-barcoded 5' primer, a second PCR ran 7 to 11 cycles. A template-switch adaptor containing 12 random nucleotides labeled each cDNA molecule. One entry per CDR3 protein results from TCRdb running MiXCR on the 5' RACE reads. The data contain more than 650,000 distinct CDR3 sequences, roughly 50% of them singletons. Source material: blood. The chain links TRBV4-2 to TRBJ2-1; the match to TRBD2 covers 7 bases. The receptor was isolated from a man older than 75 in good health. In DNA, the CDR3 is TGTGCCAGCAGCCAAGATGGGGGACTATTCTCCTACAATGAGCAGTTCTTC. It codes for CASSQDGGLFSYNEQFF.